The next 12 T cell receptor beta chains were all read from a single sample in a study of T cell responses to AZD1222 COVID-19 vaccine. Produced via immunoSEQ multiplex PCR; TCRdb's table is partial and in-frame only. Among approximately 110,000 clones, around 85% were seen once, and the ten largest hold roughly 4.4%. The material sequenced was peripheral blood, taken 28 days after the second AZD1222 dose. These receptors were taken from an adult who received the AZD1222 COVID-19 vaccine.

Remarks on this clone: This likely traces to a read error, being one base from a far larger clone. The chain has TRBV28 and TRBJ1-4; D might be TRBD1 (6 bases). Looked up from germline, CDR1 is MDHEN and CDR2 is SYDVKM. There are 16 residues in the CDR3. In nucleotides, the CDR3 is TGTCCCAGCAGTCACGGAGGGGGGGGGACTAATGAAAAACTGTTTTTT. This sequence encodes CPSSHGGGGTNEKLFF.

The V gene is TRBV7-3, the J gene TRBJ2-3; D gene ambiguous. This CDR3 has 14 amino acids. Trimming took 2 bases from V and 2 from J, leaving 8 bases between them. The germline V gene encodes CDR1 SGHTA and CDR2 FQGTGA. This CDR3 is CASSLGHSTDTQYF. The CDR3 DNA reads TGTGCCAGCAGCTTAGGGCATTCCACAGATACGCAGTATTTT.

This chain links TRBV10-3 with TRBJ1-2, with TRBD1 identical over 9 bases. V trimming: 6 bases; J trimming: 7 bases; junction bases outside the gene matches: 9. The CDR3 has 14 residues. Per germline, CDR1 ENHRY and CDR2 SYGVKD. CDR3 sequence (DNA): TGTGCCATCAGACCGACAGGGGGAATGGGTGGCTACACCTTC. It translates to CAIRPTGGMGGYTF.

This clone was observed once. The rearrangement links TRBV7-9 to TRBJ2-1, with TRBD1 matching over 9 bases. In germline, CDR1 is SEHNR, CDR2 FQNEAQ (reference sequence). Trimming removed 2 bases from V and 4 bases from J; junction bases left unmatched: 6. This CDR3 has 16 amino acids. CDR3 amino acids: CASSLSMTGGYNEQFF. CDR3 bases: TGTGCCAGCAGCTTATCGATGACAGGGGGTTACAATGAGCAGTTCTTC.

The genes are TRBV2 and TRBJ2-5; 15 positions agree with TRBD2. Germline V lookup: CDR1 SNHLY, CDR2 FYNNEI. Trimming at V came to 6 bases and at J to 2 bases, leaving 7 bases not matched to a gene. This CDR3 has 17 residues. CDR3 bases: TGTGCCAGCAGCGCTGGACTAGCGGGGGGGTGGCAAGAGACCCAGTACTTC. This translates into CASSAGLAGGWQETQYF.

The V and J genes are TRBV29-1 and TRBJ2-1; D gene uncertain. Trimming took off 4 bases at V and 3 bases at J, with 7 bases between the two ends. The germline CDR1 and CDR2 sequences are SQVTM and ANQGSEA. This CDR3 has 12 amino acids. As DNA, the CDR3 is TGCAGCGTTGGCTCGGTCTACAATGAGCAGTTCTTC. Its protein is CSVGSVYNEQFF.

This sequence joins TRBV19 and TRBJ1-2, with 7 bases fitting TRBD1. The trim removed 7 bases at V and 2 bases at J, leaving 10 bases unmatched. CDR3 length: 15 amino acids. CDR1 LNHDA and CDR2 SQIVND come from the germline V gene (reference sequence). The CDR3: CASTPQTGINYGYTF. The CDR3 region has the DNA TGTGCCAGTACCCCCCAGACAGGGATCAACTATGGCTACACCTTC.

J is TRBJ2-7 and V is TRBV7-9; TRBD1 matches 8 bases. Germline V gene data show CDR1 as SEHNR and CDR2 as FQNEAQ (reference sequence). V dropped 5 bases and J dropped 2; count of bases not matched to a gene: 5. The CDR3 runs to 14 residues. This chain's CDR3 is CASSIGQGTYEQYF. CDR3 nucleotides: TGTGCCAGCAGCATAGGACAGGGAACCTACGAGCAGTACTTC.

This chain connects TRBV3-1 (or the pseudogene TRBV3-2) to TRBJ1-3, with 7 positions matching TRBD1. Trimming at V came to 4 bases and at J to 6 bases, leaving 6 bases not matched to a gene. The CDR3 has 14 residues. Looked up from germline, CDR1 is LGHDT and CDR2 is YNNKEL (reference sequence). The CDR3, as DNA: TGTGCCAGCAGCCGGGGAACAGGGGTAAACACCATATATTTT. Residues: CASSRGTGVNTIYF.

This chain links TRBV6-1 with TRBJ1-1; the D gene is possibly TRBD1 (6 bases). The germline gives CDR1 MNHNS, CDR2 SASEGT. Trimming removed 0 bases from V and 0 bases from J, with 14 bases in between. There are 17 residues in the CDR3. CDR3 amino acids: CASSEALAGAMNTEAFF. The CDR3 DNA follows: TGTGCCAGCAGTGAAGCACTGGCAGGGGCGATGAACACTGAAGCTTTCTTT.

This clone was detected once. This rearrangement joins TRBV7-3 to TRBJ1-2; D ambiguous. The V gene lost 2 bases and the J gene lost 8 bases, with 12 bases spanning the gap. The length of the CDR3 is 13 residues. Germline assignment: CDR1 SGHTA and CDR2 FQGTGA. The CDR3 sequence is CASSLGSMGGYTF. CDR3 nucleotide sequence: TGTGCCAGCAGCTTAGGTAGCATGGGCGGCTACACCTTC.

This chain connects TRBV7-2 to TRBJ1-3, with D unclear. This CDR3 spans 17 amino acids. Germline V CDR1 and CDR2: SGHTA, FQGNSA. With 5 bases removed from V and 1 base from J, the gap between germline ends came to 18 bases. CDR3 residues: CASSVGLRGPSGNTIYF. CDR3 in DNA: TGTGCCAGCAGCGTAGGCCTAAGAGGTCCTTCTGGAAACACCATATATTTT.